By share, the clone carrying this T cell receptor (beta chain) ranks as medium-sized. Antigen: not known. Germline loops: CDR1 SGHTA, CDR2 FQGNSA. CDR3 size: 15 residues. The V gene lost 5 bases and the J gene lost 7 bases, with 17 bases spanning the gap. Among the patients, none had received any treatment before thyroid surgery. The record originates from a study of metastatic and nonmetastatic thyroid tumors. Study overall: Repertoires from blood and tumor or nodule tissue of malignant and benign thyroid patients were compared.

Regarding the study as a whole: Relative to benign nodules, malignant thyroid tumors were reportedly characterized by significantly elevated TCR beta diversity in blood and tumor.

From the PCR reads, TCRdb re-called clones with MiXCR. Of approximately 16,000 clones in the sample, about 31% are singletons; the top ten hold roughly 7.3%. The sample comprised tumor tissue. The source is a female donor with papillary thyroid cancer or a benign thyroid nodule (not recorded which). Some clones in this sample may be carry-over from other donors' samples. J is TRBJ2-2 and V is TRBV7-2; maybe TRBD1 (6 bases). The CDR3 bases are TGTGCCAGCAGCCCAGCACAGGGCTTCGGCGGGGAGCTGTTTTTT. The encoded protein is CASSPAQGFGGELFF.